This T cell receptor (beta chain) stems from a study of human T cells and chemical hapten exposure. Study-level information: Throughout the approximately 26-week study, diphenylcyclopropenone was applied weekly to the patients' scalps. Slight volume differences across pooled libraries mainly accounted for varying per-sample TCR yields.

Time point reported: patch test 3, about 24 weeks after DPC sensitization. Treatment described: therapeutic diphenylcyclopropenone sensitization with weekly scalp DPC. Unfractionated whole blood yielded total RNA. The sample holds a few counts of this clonotype. With 5 bases removed from V and 6 bases from J, the gap between germline ends came to 8 bases. This CDR3 is built from 11 residues. The germline CDR1 and CDR2 sequences are MNHEY and SMNVEV (reference sequence). In the library, unique molecular identifiers were attached to individual cDNA molecules. In the authors' workflow: Sample TCR counts, which ranged from roughly 23,224 to 750,000, had a median of 95,638. TCRdb processed the RACE reads anew with MiXCR; each CDR3 protein has one entry. These V and J calls derive from TCRdb rather than the authors' analysis. This table has some 39,000 distinct CDR3 sequences, 9% to 9.5% appearing once.

The source was whole blood, collected in connection with sensitization to the hapten diphenylcyclopropenone (DPC). The TCR sequence derives from a man between 45 and 60 years old with alopecia areata. Some clones in this sample may be carry-over from other donors' samples. The chain joins TRBV27 to TRBJ2-7, with D perhaps TRBD1 or TRBD2 (5 bases each). CDR3 amino acids: CASSTGLEQYF. As DNA, the CDR3 is TGTGCCAGCAGTACGGGGCTCGAGCAGTACTTC.